This T cell receptor (beta chain) was retrieved from a study of graft-versus-host responses after intestinal transplantation (dated by TCRdb to the early 2020s). Study-wide context: The transplants that recipients received were multivisceral, liver-intestinal, or isolated intestinal. Donor T cell macrochimerism was defined as a peak of at least 4% donor T cells among recipient peripheral blood mononuclear cells. To identify alloreactive clones, pre-transplant mixed lymphocyte reaction products were sequenced and compared with unstimulated pre-transplant donor and recipient T cells. Every recipient was given anti-thymocyte globulin induction, followed by 2 to 3 years of maintenance tacrolimus and steroids. Bulk TCR-beta CDR3 sequencing was used to track graft-versus-host and host-versus-graft alloreactive T cell clones in the graft, circulation and bone marrow after intestinal transplantation. Instead of going to the commercial service, samples from a few later patients were sequenced in-house on an Illumina MiSeq and processed with MiXCR. The cohort enrolled some 25 intestinal transplant recipients including one retransplant, and a few patients lacking pretransplant specimens were excluded.

Trimming removed 4 bases from V and 4 bases from J, leaving 10 bases between the germline ends. Looking up the germline V gene yields CDR1 SGHAT and CDR2 FQNNGV. The CDR3 measures 13 amino acids from cysteine to phenylalanine. Only CDR3 DNA is held: 39 bases, read in frame from base 1. As concerns this clone: Base qualities are not recorded, but no much larger clone differs from it by a single base.

The time point label corresponds to: cells obtained before transplantation from donor or recipient. In mixed lymphocyte reactions, approximately 200,000 CFSE-labeled pre-transplant responders were plated with approximately 200,000 irradiated violet-dye-labeled stimulators and cultured for around 6 days. After the mixed lymphocyte reaction, proliferating CD3+CD4+CFSE-low and CD3+CD8+CFSE-low responder cells were FACS-sorted on a BD Influx sorter. The research as a whole found: Early after transplant, peak levels of circulating GvH clones were found to be associated with declines in HvG clones. In patients with donor T cell macrochimerism, the allografts had high GvH to HvG T cell clonal ratios. The relatively low number and heterogeneity of intestinal transplant patients limited the conclusions. GvH clones turned up in recipient bone marrow, with some appearing earlier in ileal mucosa or blood, a pattern consistent with an intestinal mucosal origin.

Libraries came from the immunoSEQ multiplex PCR assay. For most patients, genomic DNA was isolated with the Qiagen DNeasy Blood and Tissue Kit and sent frozen to Adaptive Biotechnologies for TCR sequencing. For most patients, high-throughput TCR-beta CDR3 sequencing of genomic DNA was performed by Adaptive Biotechnologies. Processing in the source paper ran as follows. Adaptive's ImmunoSEQ software supplied the TCR sequencing data for 15 to 20 patients, while MiXCR and VDJtools were used to process a few other patients. To correct CD4 versus CD8 sorting errors, any sequence found in both subsets at a frequency ratio below 5:1 was removed. Because the origin of CDR3 nucleotide sequences shared between donor and recipient could not be assigned, those sequences were removed. To count as alloreactive, a clone needed at least 2-fold expansion over unstimulated cells and a minimum CFSE-low frequency of 0.002% (template counts) or 0.001% (read counts). Clones were considered mappable if detected in sequenced pre-transplant spleen, lymph node, or MLR CFSE-low populations of the donor or recipient. The cumulative frequency of alloreactive clones was calculated as a percentage of all sequences, weighted by copy number. The table comes from immuneACCESS by way of TCRdb, which keeps in-frame sequences with V and J called. Part of the clones is missing from these tables; in studies checked, under half for an unresolved V gene and the rest for unknown reasons. D and trimming were read from the DNA, whereas the V and J calls and clone size are those reported in that table. The sample yields roughly 14,000 clones; around 29% were counted once. The ten largest make up roughly 3.9% of the sample.

Source: alloreactive CD4+ T cells from a mixed lymphocyte reaction culture, taken before intestinal transplant. The meaning of the sample's cell subset or site label: CFSE-low proliferating T cells sorted from approximately six-day pre-transplant mixed lymphocyte reaction (GvH or HvG direction). The rearrangement combines TRBV11-2 with TRBJ1-2; no D gene call is confident. The sequence was obtained from a human patient who received an intestinal transplant. The nucleotide sequence reads as follows: TGTGCCAGCAGCTCAGATCTTCGCTATGGCTACACCTTC. Translation gives CASSSDLRYGYTF.